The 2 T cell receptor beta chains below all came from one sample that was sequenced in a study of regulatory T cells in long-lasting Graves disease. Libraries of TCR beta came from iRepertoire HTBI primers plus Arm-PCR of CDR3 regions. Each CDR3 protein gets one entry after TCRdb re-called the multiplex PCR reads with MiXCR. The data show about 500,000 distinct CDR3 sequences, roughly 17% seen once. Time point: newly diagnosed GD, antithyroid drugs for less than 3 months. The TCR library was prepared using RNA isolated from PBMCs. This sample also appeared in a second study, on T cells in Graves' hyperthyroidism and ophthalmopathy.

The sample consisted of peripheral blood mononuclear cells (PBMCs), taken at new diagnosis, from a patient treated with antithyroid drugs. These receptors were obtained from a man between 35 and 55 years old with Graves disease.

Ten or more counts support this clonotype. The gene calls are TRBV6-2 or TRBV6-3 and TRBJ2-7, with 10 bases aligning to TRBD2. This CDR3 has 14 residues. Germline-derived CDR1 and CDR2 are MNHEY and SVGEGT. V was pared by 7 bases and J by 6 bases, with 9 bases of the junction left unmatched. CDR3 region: CASTTKAGGPEQYF. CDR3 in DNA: TGTGCCAGCACCACGAAAGCGGGAGGGCCCGAGCAGTACTTC.

CDR3 DNA: TGCGCCAGCAGCTCCGCTAGCGGGAGGGCCCAGCAGTTCTTC. Encoded protein: CASSSASGRAQQFF. The rearrangement joins TRBV5-1 to TRBJ2-1; 12 bases map to TRBD2. This CDR3 comprises 14 residues. CDR1 is SGHRS and CDR2 is YFSETQ in the germline V gene. V dropped 3 bases and J dropped 11; count of bases not matched to a gene: 6.